This T cell receptor (beta chain) was captured in a study of cytomegalovirus exposure and HLA in healthy donors. General study results and limits: It was reported that TCR beta sequences correctly inferred the HLA-A and HLA-B alleles for most subjects.

This CDR3 is 14 amino acids long. V shed 1 base and J shed 4 bases, with 9 bases lying between them. Germline values: CDR1 SEHNR, CDR2 FQNEAQ (reference sequence). A note on this clone: The antigen is undetermined.

The primer mix had 60 Vbeta and 13 Jbeta primers. Sequencing used immunoSEQ multiplex PCR; TCRdb keeps in-frame clones, though not all of them. The sample lists more than 110,000 clones; around 79% were seen once. The chain has TRBV7-9 and TRBJ2-3, with D perhaps matching TRBD2 (6 bases). What was sequenced was PBMCs. This TCR was recovered from a male donor in good health and CMV-seronegative. The DNA for the CDR3 is TGTGCCAGCAGCTTAGGGCGGAGGGCAGATACGCAGTATTTT. Amino acids: CASSLGRRADTQYF.